Listed here are 29 T cell receptor beta chains from one sample, sequenced in a study of cytomegalovirus exposure and HLA in healthy donors. PCR employed 60 Vbeta and 13 Jbeta primers. Some clones are missing from TCRdb's copy, which holds only in-frame ones; the method was immunoSEQ multiplex PCR. The sample lists roughly 190,000 clones; roughly 74% were seen once. The sequenced sample consisted of PBMCs. The receptors originated from a woman aged 25-40 years in good health and CMV-seropositive.

The gene calls are TRBV7-9 and TRBJ1-2, with 12 bases lining up with TRBD1. This CDR3 is 18 amino acids long. V lost 3 bases and J lost 6; bases outside the gene matches: 14. The germline CDR1 and CDR2 sequences are SEHNR and FQNEAQ (reference sequence). The CDR3 sequence: CASSFPKSGQGAGDGYTF. The CDR3 bases are TGTGCCAGCAGCTTCCCAAAATCGGGACAGGGGGCCGGGGATGGCTACACCTTC.

This chain uses TRBV30 with TRBJ1-2, with a tentative D call TRBD1 (6 bases). The CDR3 spans 12 residues. CDR1 is GTSNPN, CDR2 SVGIG, per germline (reference sequence). V was trimmed by 8 bases and J by 3 bases, leaving 13 bases between them. The CDR3 DNA reads as TGTGCCGATGGCAGGGGCGACTATGGCTACACCTTC. Translated, it gives CADGRGDYGYTF.

Here the CDR3 DNA reads TGTGCCAGCAGCCAAGCCAGGGGAACCGGGGAGCTGTTTTTT. It yields the protein CASSQARGTGELFF. The genes are TRBV14 and TRBJ2-2, with D perhaps matching TRBD1 (6 bases). The CDR3 covers 14 residues. Trimming left V 1 base short and J 5 bases short, with 8 bases between. Germline CDR1 reads SGHDN; CDR2 reads FVKESK. Full variable domain (missing parts from reference TRBV14 and TRBJ2-2): EAGVTQFPSHSVIEKGQTVTLRCDPISGHDNLYWYRRVMGKEIKFLLHFVKESKQDESGMPNNRFLAERTGGTYSTLKVQPAELEDSGVYFCASSQARGTGELFFGEGSRLTVL.

The J gene is TRBJ2-5, the V gene TRBV19, with 11 bases that match TRBD1. J gave up 5 bases and V 6 bases, and 5 bases lay outside the gene matches. Germline V gene data show CDR1 as LNHDA and CDR2 as SQIVND (reference sequence). The CDR3 loop spans 14 amino acids. DNA for the CDR3: TGTGCCAGTAGAGGACAGGGGGCCGGGGAGACCCAGTACTTC. Translating it yields CASRGQGAGETQYF.

The chain uses TRBV5-6 and TRBJ1-2; no clear D. Trimming left V 3 bases short and J 4 bases short, with 16 bases between. Germline V lookup: CDR1 SGHDT, CDR2 YYEEEE. The CDR3 spans 15 residues. The CDR3 coding sequence is TGTGCCAGCAGCTATGGGGTGAGGGTCGGCTATGGCTACACCTTC. Amino acid sequence: CASSYGVRVGYGYTF.

The sample holds one count of this clone. This rearrangement joins TRBV9 to TRBJ1-4; D unclear. Germline V gives CDR1 SGDLS, CDR2 YYNGEE. The CDR3 contains 13 residues. Trimming left V 0 bases short and J 8 bases short, with 8 bases between. CDR3 sequence: CASSVGPREKLFF. CDR3 in DNA: TGTGCCAGCAGCGTAGGCCCCAGGGAAAAACTGTTTTTT.

The chain carries TRBV4-1 and TRBJ1-6, with D hard to call. With 2 bases removed from V and 7 bases from J, the gap between germline ends came to 6 bases. CDR3 length: 13 amino acids. Germline lookup yields CDR1 MGHRA and CDR2 YSYEKL. The CDR3: CASSQQRNSPLHF. The CDR3 DNA reads TGCGCCAGCAGCCAACAACGGAATTCACCCCTCCACTTT.

V gene TRBV4-2 combines with J gene TRBJ2-5, with D perhaps TRBD2 (6 bases). Trimming took 4 bases from V and 4 from J, leaving 10 bases between them. This CDR3 has 13 residues. Germline V gives CDR1 LGHNA, CDR2 YNFKEQ. CDR3 bases: TGTGCCAGCAGCCCCGGAGGGCCAGAGACCCAGTACTTC. Translating it yields CASSPGGPETQYF.

The V call is TRBV4-2, the J call TRBJ2-3, with a weak D call TRBD1 (6 bases). Trimming shortened V by 5 bases and J by 9 bases, and 12 bases separated the two germline ends. There are 12 residues in the CDR3. The germline V gene encodes CDR1 LGHNA and CDR2 YNFKEQ. The CDR3 spells CASSGTRGTQYF. In nucleotides, the CDR3 is TGTGCCAGCAGCGGGACCAGGGGAACGCAGTATTTT.

This chain joins TRBV4-2 and TRBJ1-2; 12 nucleotides line up with TRBD1. Germline loops: CDR1 LGHNA, CDR2 YNFKEQ. The CDR3 has 17 amino acids. V was clipped by 2 bases and J by 8 bases; unmatched bases: 12. The CDR3 nucleotides read TGTGCCAGCAGCCAACTCGGGCGGGACAGGGGGCGCGGGGGCTACACCTTC. As protein: CASSQLGRDRGRGGYTF.

The chain joins TRBV5-6 to TRBJ2-5; TRBD1 is a possible D gene (6 bases). The V gene's germline CDR1 is SGHDT and CDR2 YYEEEE. The CDR3 consists of 15 residues. Between the trimmed V and J ends, which lost 4 bases and 3 bases, there was a span of 16 bases. The CDR3 spells CASSLGAPGKETQYF. CDR3 bases: TGTGCCAGCAGCCTGGGGGCGCCGGGGAAAGAGACCCAGTACTTC.

This clone was seen more than once but under ten times. The rearrangement uses TRBV14 and TRBJ2-1; tentative D call: TRBD1 (6 bases). From germline, CDR1 is SGHDN and CDR2 FVKESK. V was clipped by 1 base and J by 6 bases, with 13 bases between them. This CDR3 contains 15 residues. CDR3 coding DNA: TGTGCCAGCAGCCAAGCTCAGGGGCATGGCAATGAGCAGTTCTTC. Protein: CASSQAQGHGNEQFF.

The rearrangement joins TRBV6-1 to TRBJ2-1; 10 bases agree with TRBD2. V was clipped by 4 bases and J by 7 bases; unmatched bases: 16. This CDR3 has 18 amino acids. Germline V gene data show CDR1 as MNHNS and CDR2 as SASEGT. The CDR3 DNA reads TGTGCCAGCAGTGCAGAGAACCTCCTAGCGGGAGTTTTAAATGAGCAGTTCTTC. This gives the protein CASSAENLLAGVLNEQFF.

This chain uses TRBV9 with TRBJ2-2, with 8 bases aligning to TRBD1. The CDR3 covers 15 residues. Germline V gene sequence: CDR1 SGDLS, CDR2 YYNGEE. J lost 1 base, V lost 4 bases, and 3 bases had no gene match. CDR3 sequence (DNA): TGTGCCAGCAGCCCAGGGGGCTTGAACACCGGGGAGCTGTTTTTT. Translated, it gives CASSPGGLNTGELFF.

This chain joins TRBV7-9 and TRBJ2-1; possible D gene TRBD2, 5 bases. V was pared by 4 bases and J by 5 bases, with 18 bases between. Germline V gene data show CDR1 as SEHNR and CDR2 as FQNEAQ (reference sequence). The CDR3 is 16 residues long. The CDR3, as DNA: TGTGCCAGCAGCTCGTGGAGCGGACCGTCCCACAATGAGCAGTTCTTC. It encodes CASSSWSGPSHNEQFF.

This clone was counted a few times. The rearrangement links TRBV28 to TRBJ1-5; D might be TRBD1 (5 bases). Trimming removed 4 bases from V and 4 bases from J, with 5 bases in between. The CDR3 contains 12 residues. CDR1 and CDR2 (germline): MDHEN, SYDVKM. CDR3 coding DNA: TGTGCCAGCAGTTCAGGGAATCAGCCCCAGCATTTT. This encodes CASSSGNQPQHF.

The rearrangement uses TRBV7-2 and TRBJ2-5; D is possibly TRBD1 (6 bases). Judging by the DNA end, TRBJ2-7 fits better; the J call may be wrong. This CDR3 is 16 amino acids long. Germline V gene lookup returns CDR1 SGHTA and CDR2 FQGNSA. Written as DNA, the CDR3 is TGTGCCAGCAGCTTGTTATCAGGGGCCTCAACCTACGAGCAGTACTTC. It specifies CASSLLSGASTYEQYF.

The chain joins TRBV5-1 to TRBJ2-1; tentatively, D is TRBD2 (5 bases). The CDR3 is 11 amino acids. Germline lookup yields CDR1 SGHRS and CDR2 YFSETQ. The V and J ends lost 7 bases and 4 bases respectively, with 6 bases between them. The DNA of the CDR3 is TGCGCCAGCCGGGATTACAATGAGCAGTTCTTC. Its protein is CASRDYNEQFF.

The CDR3: CASSQVASGGAGQETQYF. The CDR3 DNA sequence: TGCGCCAGCAGCCAAGTGGCTAGCGGGGGGGCGGGGCAAGAGACCCAGTACTTC. The rearrangement links TRBV4-1 to TRBJ2-5, with TRBD2 identical over 12 bases. Trimming at V came to 1 base and at J to 2 bases, leaving 8 bases not matched to a gene. This CDR3 has 18 amino acids. Germline CDR1 reads MGHRA; CDR2 reads YSYEKL.

The rearrangement joins TRBV28 to TRBJ1-5; the D gene is possibly TRBD1 (5 bases). Germline-derived CDR1 and CDR2 are MDHEN and SYDVKM. CDR3 length: 15 amino acids. V lost 3 bases, J lost 7 bases, and 16 bases lay in between. CDR3: CASSLSQGTGQPQHF. CDR3 in DNA: TGTGCCAGCAGTTTGTCTCAGGGAACTGGACAGCCCCAGCATTTT.

This rearrangement joins TRBV7-9 to TRBJ2-3, with D tentatively TRBD2 (6 bases). V was shortened by 5 bases and J by 3 bases, with 15 bases between the two germline ends. This CDR3 region has 15 residues. Germline V gives CDR1 SEHNR, CDR2 FQNEAQ (reference sequence). The CDR3 sequence: CASSPEGTSTDTQYF. CDR3 DNA sequence: TGTGCCAGCAGCCCGGAAGGGACTTCAACAGATACGCAGTATTTT.

The chain combines TRBV27 with TRBJ2-1; 9 bases match TRBD2. Per germline, CDR1 MNHEY and CDR2 SMNVEV (reference sequence). The CDR3 has 15 amino acids. V was clipped by 8 bases and J by 4 bases; unmatched bases: 9. CDR3 in amino acids: CASLSGGTNYNEQFF. In nucleotides, the CDR3 is TGTGCCAGCTTAAGCGGGGGGACCAATTACAATGAGCAGTTCTTC.

V is TRBV5-8 and J is TRBJ2-2, with TRBD1 matching 8 bases. The CDR3 totals 14 residues. V trimming: 2 bases; J trimming: 7 bases; junction bases outside the gene matches: 4. Germline CDR1 and CDR2: SGHTS and YDEGEE. The CDR3 DNA sequence: TGTGCCAGCAGCTTCCAGGGGGCGAGCGGGGAGCTGTTTTTT. This codes for CASSFQGASGELFF.

V and J are TRBV19 and TRBJ1-5; no clear D gene. The V gene lost 3 bases and the J gene lost 0 bases, with 15 bases spanning the gap. Germline-derived CDR1 and CDR2 are LNHDA and SQIVND (reference sequence). This CDR3 is built from 17 residues. The CDR3 loop reads CASSILRGSYSNQPQHF. In nucleotides, the CDR3 is TGTGCCAGTAGTATTCTTCGAGGAAGTTATAGCAATCAGCCCCAGCATTTT.

The CDR3 coding sequence is TGTGCCATCAGTTCTAGCGGGGGACCGTCCGGGGGTACGCAGTATTTT. The encoded protein is CAISSSGGPSGGTQYF. The genes are TRBV10-3 and TRBJ2-3, with 10 positions matching TRBD2. With V trimmed by 5 bases and J by 8 bases, 13 bases remained unmatched. This CDR3 spans 16 amino acids. The germline gives CDR1 ENHRY, CDR2 SYGVKD.

The genes are TRBV28 and TRBJ2-6, with 10 bases lining up with TRBD1. J gave up 2 bases and V 4 bases, and 5 bases lay outside the gene matches. Germline V gene data show CDR1 as MDHEN and CDR2 as SYDVKM. The CDR3 extends over 17 amino acids. Here the CDR3 DNA reads TGTGCCAGCAGTTACGGGACAGGGGAGCCTGGGGCCAACGTCCTGACTTTC. This translates into CASSYGTGEPGANVLTF.

The chain joins TRBV11-3 to TRBJ2-3, with 11 nucleotides matching TRBD2. The V segment lost 5 bases and the J segment 3 bases; nucleotides outside the gene matches: 4. CDR3 length: 15 amino acids. Germline V lookup: CDR1 SGHNT, CDR2 YENEEA. The CDR3 nucleotides read TGTGCCAGCAGCCCTAGCGGGAGGAGGACAGATACGCAGTATTTT. Amino acid sequence: CASSPSGRRTDTQYF.

DNA of the CDR3: TGTGCCAGCAGCCAATATGGGGGGGGCGGGAGGGCAGGGGATACGCAGTATTTT. Its translation is CASSQYGGGGRAGDTQYF. V is TRBV4-2 and J is TRBJ2-3, with TRBD2 identical over 9 bases. CDR1 is LGHNA and CDR2 is YNFKEQ in the germline V gene. Losses at the gene ends were 2 bases for V and 6 bases for J; bases not matched to a gene: 15. This CDR3 spans 18 amino acids.

This clone was detected once. The gene calls are TRBV5-1 and TRBJ2-2; 8 bases agree with TRBD1. V shed 2 bases, J shed 6 bases, and the junction held 3 bases outside the gene matches. Germline lookup yields CDR1 SGHRS and CDR2 YFSETQ. The CDR3 has 14 amino acids. The CDR3 sequence is CASSFGQGAGELFF. CDR3 nucleotides: TGCGCCAGCAGCTTCGGACAGGGCGCCGGGGAGCTGTTTTTT.